The following is a TCR beta chain sequence with its context. This clone is classified as medium-sized (0.01 to 0.1%). Its antigen is unknown. Per-base qualities were not stored, and no clone one base away is much larger. The collaborating institutions used their own protocols to collect whole blood in K2EDTA tubes. For TCRbeta analysis, collaborator samples were shipped as frozen whole blood, as isolated PBMCs, or as DNA extracted from either sample type. This specimen comes from a study of blood T cell repertoires in COVID-19 (dated by TCRdb to about 2020). At the level of the whole study: Samples from collaborators originated in the United States, Italy and Spain and spanned both the acute and convalescent phases of COVID-19. The prospective study material was composed of cDNA or gDNA derived from T cells, B-cell-depleted T cells, or PBMCs. The samples were drawn from the first 160 participants of the ongoing ImmuneRACE study and from 950 to 1,500 subjects provided by 6 global collaborators. HLA class I and class II types, where available, came from metadata supplied by the sample provider rather than from assay-based typing. A de-identified subject ID, COVID-19 status, age in years and sex were almost always included in the sample metadata. The dataset comprised deeply sampled blood TCRbeta repertoires from subjects exposed to, actively infected with, or recovered from COVID-19. The repertoires were released in a freely available public database intended as a resource for research on the immune response to SARS-CoV-2.

From its cysteine to its phenylalanine, the CDR3 spans 15 amino acids. Only the CDR3 part of the read is kept: 45 bases, read in frame from the first base. From a lookup of the germline V gene, CDR1 and CDR2 are KGHSH and LQKENI. V is clipped by 3 bases and J by 0 bases, and the sequence between their germline boundaries is 9 bases long. The investigation overall reported the following: The quantity of clinical and demographic metadata differed by source and by participant and was supplied without curation.

TCRbeta CDR3 regions were amplified from genomic DNA by means of the immunoSEQ Assay, a bias-controlled multiplex PCR. The paper's data handling went like this. Within the assay, amplification of reference gene primers was used to estimate how many nucleated cells each sample contained. Sequence reads were collapsed and filtered to measure the absolute abundance of every unique TCRbeta CDR3 rearrangement. For each sample, productive Simpson clonality was calculated as the square root of Simpson's diversity index over productive rearrangements. TCRdb's version of the immuneACCESS table is confined to in-frame rearrangements and falls short of the full clone set. An unresolved V gene accounts for under half of the shortfall where checked; the remainder is of unknown origin. V, J and clone size are those of that table, while D and trimming were read from the DNA. The sample table contains around 40,000 clones; only one count was recorded for roughly nine tenths of them. Less than 20% of the sample is in the top ten clones.

The receptor was derived from a woman aged 25 to 39 in a cohort sampled during active COVID-19. The V and J genes are TRBV18 and TRBJ2-1, with a tentative D gene TRBD2 over 5 matching bases. The sequencing sample was made of peripheral blood. CDR3 region: CASSPAGYSYNEQFF. The nucleotides read TGTGCCAGCTCACCGGCGGGCTACTCCTACAATGAGCAGTTCTTC. Outside the CDR3, residues come from the reference TRBV18 and TRBJ2-1 proteins, so the full variable domain is: NAGVMQNPRHLVRRRGQEARLRCSPMKGHSHVYWYRQLPEEGLKFMVYLQKENIIDESGMPKERFSAEFPKEGPSILRIQQVVRGDSAAYFCASSPAGYSYNEQFFGPGTRLTVL.